This T cell receptor (beta chain) is from a study of T cells in Graves' hyperthyroidism and ophthalmopathy. Exclusion of patients followed from uncontrolled infection, other autoimmune disease, pregnancy or lactation. Germline CDR1 reads SGHAT; CDR2 reads FQNNGV. This CDR3 is 17 amino acids long. Amplification targeted TCR beta CDR3 regions from RNA transcripts. Researchers ran a first-round RT-PCR on the TCR CDR3 using the HTBI primer set. TCRdb re-analysed the multiplex PCR reads in MiXCR, keeping a single row per CDR3 protein. The table records under 200,000 distinct CDR3 sequences, about 9.4% of them present only once. This clonotype was observed a handful of times. One end of the junction is discordant with germline, which a read error may explain.

The clonotype originates from a woman in her late teens or twenties with Graves' hyperthyroidism that later progressed to Graves' ophthalmopathy. The chain has TRBV11-2 and TRBJ2-3, with 12 positions matching TRBD2. The sequenced sample consisted of blood. The CDR3 loop reads CASSLLAGGPGTDAQYF. CDR3 DNA sequence: TGTGCCAGCAGCCTTCTAGCGGGAGGGCCCGGGACAGATGCGCAGTATTTT.